This TCR beta chain came from a study of blood T cell repertoires in COVID-19. Study details: Spain, Italy and the United States supplied samples that represented acute and convalescent COVID-19.

From germline, CDR1 is LGHNA and CDR2 YNFKEQ. The V end was cut by 5 bases, the J end by 8 bases, with 15 bases between. This CDR3 contains 13 residues. Residents of under 25 US areas, aged about 18 to 100 years, made up the participants. Repertoires were generated with immunoSEQ multiplex PCR, while TCRdb's copy carries only in-frame clones and drops some. The repertoire includes fewer than 400,000 clones, 90% to 95% of them detected once, and 3% to 5% sits in the top ten. This sequence joins TRBV4-2 and TRBJ1-2; possibly TRBD1 for D (6 bases). Source material: PBMCs or T cells enriched from blood (not recorded which). The receptor's source is a woman between 25 and 40 years old who had been exposed to COVID-19. The CDR3 is CASSSGQTGGYTF. The CDR3 DNA follows: TGTGCCAGCAGCTCTGGACAGACCGGGGGCTACACCTTC.